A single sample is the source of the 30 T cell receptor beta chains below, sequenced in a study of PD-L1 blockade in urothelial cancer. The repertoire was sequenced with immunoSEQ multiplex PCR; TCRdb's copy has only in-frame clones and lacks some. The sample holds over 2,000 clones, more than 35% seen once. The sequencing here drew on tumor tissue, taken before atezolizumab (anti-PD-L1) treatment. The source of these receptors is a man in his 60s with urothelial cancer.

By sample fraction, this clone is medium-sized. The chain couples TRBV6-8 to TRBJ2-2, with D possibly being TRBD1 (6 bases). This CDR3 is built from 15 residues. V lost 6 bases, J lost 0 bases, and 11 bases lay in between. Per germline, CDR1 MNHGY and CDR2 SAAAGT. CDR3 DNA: TGTGCCAGCAGGGAGGCAGGGGCGAACACCGGGGAGCTGTTTTTT. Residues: CASREAGANTGELFF.

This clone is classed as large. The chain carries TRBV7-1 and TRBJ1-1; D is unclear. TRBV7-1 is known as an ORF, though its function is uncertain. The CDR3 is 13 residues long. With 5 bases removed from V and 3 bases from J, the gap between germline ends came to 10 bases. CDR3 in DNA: TGTGCCAGCAGCGGTACGAGGGACACTGAAGCTTTCTTT. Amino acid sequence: CASSGTRDTEAFF.

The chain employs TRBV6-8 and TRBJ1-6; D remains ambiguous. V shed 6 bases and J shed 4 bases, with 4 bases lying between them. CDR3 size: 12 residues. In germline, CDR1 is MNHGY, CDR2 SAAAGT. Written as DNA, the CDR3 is TGTGCCAGCAGCCGGTATAATTCACCCCTCCACTTT. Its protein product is CASSRYNSPLHF.

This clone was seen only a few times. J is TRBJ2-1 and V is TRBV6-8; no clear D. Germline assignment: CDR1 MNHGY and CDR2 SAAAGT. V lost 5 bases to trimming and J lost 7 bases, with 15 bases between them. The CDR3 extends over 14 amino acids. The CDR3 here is CASSLRTGENEQFF. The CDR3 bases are TGTGCCAGCAGTCTCCGAACGGGCGAAAATGAGCAGTTCTTC.

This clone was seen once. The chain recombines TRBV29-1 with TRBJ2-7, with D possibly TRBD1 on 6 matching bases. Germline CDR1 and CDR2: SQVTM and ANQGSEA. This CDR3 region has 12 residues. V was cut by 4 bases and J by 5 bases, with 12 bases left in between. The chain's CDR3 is CSVVGAADEQYF. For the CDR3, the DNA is TGCAGCGTTGTGGGGGCGGCTGACGAGCAGTACTTC.

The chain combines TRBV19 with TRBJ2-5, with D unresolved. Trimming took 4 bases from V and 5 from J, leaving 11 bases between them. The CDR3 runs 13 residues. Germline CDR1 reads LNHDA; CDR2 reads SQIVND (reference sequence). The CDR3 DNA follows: TGTGCCAGTAGTAACCCGAGCCGTGAGACCCAGTACTTC. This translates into CASSNPSRETQYF.

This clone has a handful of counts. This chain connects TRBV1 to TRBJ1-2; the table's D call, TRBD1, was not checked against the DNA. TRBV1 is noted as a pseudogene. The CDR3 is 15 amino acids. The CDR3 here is CASSQDPATGIGYTF. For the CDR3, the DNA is TGCGCCAGCAGCCAAGATCCAGCGACAGGGATCGGCTACACCTTC.

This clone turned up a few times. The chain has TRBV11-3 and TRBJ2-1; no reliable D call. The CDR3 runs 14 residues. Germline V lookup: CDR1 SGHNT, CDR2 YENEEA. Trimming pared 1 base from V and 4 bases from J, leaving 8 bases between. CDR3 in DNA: TGTGCCAGCAGCTTAGGCACAGAGTACAATGAGCAGTTCTTC. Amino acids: CASSLGTEYNEQFF.

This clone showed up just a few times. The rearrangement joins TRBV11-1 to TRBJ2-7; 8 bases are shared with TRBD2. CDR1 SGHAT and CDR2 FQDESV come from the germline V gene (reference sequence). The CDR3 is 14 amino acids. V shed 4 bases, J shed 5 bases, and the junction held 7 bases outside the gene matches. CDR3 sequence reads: CASSSLSGRHEQYF. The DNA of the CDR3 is TGTGCCAGCAGCTCCCTAAGCGGGAGACACGAGCAGTACTTC.

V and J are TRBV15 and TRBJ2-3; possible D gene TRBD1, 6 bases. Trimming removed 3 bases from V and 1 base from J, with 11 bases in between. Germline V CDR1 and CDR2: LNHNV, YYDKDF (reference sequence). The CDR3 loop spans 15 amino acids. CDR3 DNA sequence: TGTGCCACCAGCAGGGACAGAGTCGGCACAGATACGCAGTATTTT. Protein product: CATSRDRVGTDTQYF.

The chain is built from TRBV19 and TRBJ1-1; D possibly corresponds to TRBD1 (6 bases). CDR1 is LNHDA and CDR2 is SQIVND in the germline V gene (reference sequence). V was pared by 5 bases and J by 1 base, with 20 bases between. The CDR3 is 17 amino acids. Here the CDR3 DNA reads TGTGCCAGTAGTGTCCGGGACATCCTTGGGAGGAACACTGAAGCTTTCTTT. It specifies CASSVRDILGRNTEAFF.

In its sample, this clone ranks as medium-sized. The CDR3 sequence: CASSRDRFGYTF. In DNA, the CDR3 is TGTGCCAGCAGCCGTGACCGCTTCGGCTACACCTTC. The gene calls are TRBV6-8 and TRBJ1-2; D ambiguous. The germline CDR1 and CDR2 sequences are MNHGY and SAAAGT. CDR3 length equals 12 residues. With 6 bases removed from V and 8 bases from J, the gap between germline ends came to 13 bases.

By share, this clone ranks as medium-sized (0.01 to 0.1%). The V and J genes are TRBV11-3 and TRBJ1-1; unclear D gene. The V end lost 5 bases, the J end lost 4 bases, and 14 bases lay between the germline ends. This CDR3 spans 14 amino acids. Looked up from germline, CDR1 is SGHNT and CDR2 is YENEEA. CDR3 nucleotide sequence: TGTGCCAGCAGCCCCCCGGGGTTAAGCACTGAAGCTTTCTTT. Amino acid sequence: CASSPPGLSTEAFF.

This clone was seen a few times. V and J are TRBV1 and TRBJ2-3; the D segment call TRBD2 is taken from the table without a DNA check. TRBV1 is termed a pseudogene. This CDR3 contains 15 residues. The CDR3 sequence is CASSQDGAGGDTQYF. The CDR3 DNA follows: TGCGCCAGCAGCCAAGACGGCGCGGGAGGAGATACGCAGTATTTT.

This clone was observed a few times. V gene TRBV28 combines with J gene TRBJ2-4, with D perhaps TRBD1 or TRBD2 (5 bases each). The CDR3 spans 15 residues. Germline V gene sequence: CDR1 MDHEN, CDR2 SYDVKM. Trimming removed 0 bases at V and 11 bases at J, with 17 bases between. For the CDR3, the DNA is TGTGCCAGCAGTTTATGGGGCACCGGGACCGATCTTCAGTACTTC. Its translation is CASSLWGTGTDLQYF.

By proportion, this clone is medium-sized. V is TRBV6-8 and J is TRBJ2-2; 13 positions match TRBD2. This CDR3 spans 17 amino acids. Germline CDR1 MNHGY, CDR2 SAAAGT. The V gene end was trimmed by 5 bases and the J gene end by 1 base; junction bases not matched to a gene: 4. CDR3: CASSGLAGEVNTGELFF. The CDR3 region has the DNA TGTGCCAGCAGTGGACTAGCGGGAGAGGTGAACACCGGGGAGCTGTTTTTT.

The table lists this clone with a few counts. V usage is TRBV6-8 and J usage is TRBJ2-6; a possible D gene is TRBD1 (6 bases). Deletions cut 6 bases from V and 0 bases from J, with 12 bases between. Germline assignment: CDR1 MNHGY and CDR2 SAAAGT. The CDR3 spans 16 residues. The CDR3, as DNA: TGTGCCAGCAGGGTACAGGGTAGCTCTGGGGCCAACGTCCTGACTTTC. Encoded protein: CASRVQGSSGANVLTF.

DNA of the CDR3: TGTGCCAGCTCACCACTGACACAGTGGTCCTACAATGAGCAGTTCTTC. Its protein product is CASSPLTQWSYNEQFF. This sequence joins TRBV18 and TRBJ2-1; D not resolved. Germline V CDR1 and CDR2: KGHSH, LQKENI. Trimming stripped 1 base from V and 1 base from J, with 11 bases between. CDR3 length equals 16 residues.

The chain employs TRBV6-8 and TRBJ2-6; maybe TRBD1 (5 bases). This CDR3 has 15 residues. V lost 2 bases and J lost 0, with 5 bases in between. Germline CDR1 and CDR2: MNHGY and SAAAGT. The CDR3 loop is CASSYDSSGANVLTF. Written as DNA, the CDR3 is TGTGCCAGCAGTTACGACAGCTCTGGGGCCAACGTCCTGACTTTC.

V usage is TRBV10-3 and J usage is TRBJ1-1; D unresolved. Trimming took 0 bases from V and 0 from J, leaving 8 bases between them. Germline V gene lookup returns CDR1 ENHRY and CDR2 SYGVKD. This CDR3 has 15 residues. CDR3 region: CAISESQPMNTEAFF. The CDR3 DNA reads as TGTGCCATCAGTGAGTCCCAGCCCATGAACACTGAAGCTTTCTTT.

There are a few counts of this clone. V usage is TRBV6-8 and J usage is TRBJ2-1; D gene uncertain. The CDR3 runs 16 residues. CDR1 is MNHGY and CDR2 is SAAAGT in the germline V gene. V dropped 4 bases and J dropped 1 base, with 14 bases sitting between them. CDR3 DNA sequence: TGTGCCAGCAGTTTCGTCCATGCAGCTTCCTACAATGAGCAGTTCTTC. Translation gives CASSFVHAASYNEQFF.

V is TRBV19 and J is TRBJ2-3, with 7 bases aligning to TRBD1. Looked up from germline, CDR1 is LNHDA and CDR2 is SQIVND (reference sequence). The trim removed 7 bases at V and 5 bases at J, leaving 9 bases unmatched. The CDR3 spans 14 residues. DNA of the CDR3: TGTGCCAGTAACGCAAGGGGGCTGATAGATACGCAGTATTTT. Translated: CASNARGLIDTQYF.

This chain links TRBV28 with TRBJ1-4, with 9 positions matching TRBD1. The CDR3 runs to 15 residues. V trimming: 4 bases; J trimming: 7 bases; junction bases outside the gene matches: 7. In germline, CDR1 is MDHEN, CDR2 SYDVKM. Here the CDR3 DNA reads TGTGCCAGCAGTTCGCGGACAGGGGCCGGTGAAAAACTGTTTTTT. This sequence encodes CASSSRTGAGEKLFF.

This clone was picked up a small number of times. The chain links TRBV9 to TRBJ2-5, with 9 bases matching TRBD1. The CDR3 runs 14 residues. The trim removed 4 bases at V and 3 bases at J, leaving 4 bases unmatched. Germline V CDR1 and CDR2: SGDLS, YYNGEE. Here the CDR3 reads CASSPWDREETQYF. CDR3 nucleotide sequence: TGTGCCAGCAGCCCCTGGGACAGGGAAGAGACCCAGTACTTC.

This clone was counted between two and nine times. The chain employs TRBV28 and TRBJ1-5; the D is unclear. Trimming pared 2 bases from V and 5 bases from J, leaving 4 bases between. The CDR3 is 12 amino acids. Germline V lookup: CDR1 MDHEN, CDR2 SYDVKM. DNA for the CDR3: TGTGCCAGCAGTTTACTATATCAGCCCCAGCATTTT. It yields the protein CASSLLYQPQHF.

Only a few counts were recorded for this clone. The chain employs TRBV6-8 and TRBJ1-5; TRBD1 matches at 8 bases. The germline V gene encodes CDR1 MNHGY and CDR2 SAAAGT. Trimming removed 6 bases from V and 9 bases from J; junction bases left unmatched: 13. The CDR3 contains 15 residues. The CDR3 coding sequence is TGTGCCAGCAGACCCACCGGACAGGGAAGTGGGCCCCAGCATTTT. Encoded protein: CASRPTGQGSGPQHF.

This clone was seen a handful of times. DNA for the CDR3: TGTGCCAGCAGTGACGGCAGCTTATCTGGAAACACCATATATTTT. This translates into CASSDGSLSGNTIYF. This chain uses TRBV2 with TRBJ1-3, with D uncertain. Trimming took 3 bases from V and 1 from J, leaving 10 bases between them. Per the germline V gene, CDR1 is SNHLY and CDR2 is FYNNEI. The CDR3 runs 15 residues.

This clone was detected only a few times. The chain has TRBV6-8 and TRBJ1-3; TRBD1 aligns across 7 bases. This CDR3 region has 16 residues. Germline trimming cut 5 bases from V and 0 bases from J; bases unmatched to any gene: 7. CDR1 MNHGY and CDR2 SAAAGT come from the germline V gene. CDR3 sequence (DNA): TGTGCCAGCAGTAGAACAGGGGTCCTCTCTGGAAACACCATATATTTT. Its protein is CASSRTGVLSGNTIYF.

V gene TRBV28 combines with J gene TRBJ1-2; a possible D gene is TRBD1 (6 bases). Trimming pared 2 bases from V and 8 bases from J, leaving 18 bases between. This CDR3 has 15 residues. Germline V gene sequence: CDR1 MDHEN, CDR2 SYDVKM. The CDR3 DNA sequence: TGTGCCAGCAGTTTAAGTTCAGGGGATGGGAGGGGCTACACCTTC. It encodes CASSLSSGDGRGYTF.

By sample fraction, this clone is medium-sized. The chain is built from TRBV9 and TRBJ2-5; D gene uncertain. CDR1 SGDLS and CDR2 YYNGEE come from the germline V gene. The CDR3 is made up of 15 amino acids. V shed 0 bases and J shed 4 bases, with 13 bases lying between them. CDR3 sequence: CASSVDPGGIETQYF. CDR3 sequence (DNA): TGTGCCAGCAGCGTAGACCCCGGCGGAATAGAGACCCAGTACTTC.